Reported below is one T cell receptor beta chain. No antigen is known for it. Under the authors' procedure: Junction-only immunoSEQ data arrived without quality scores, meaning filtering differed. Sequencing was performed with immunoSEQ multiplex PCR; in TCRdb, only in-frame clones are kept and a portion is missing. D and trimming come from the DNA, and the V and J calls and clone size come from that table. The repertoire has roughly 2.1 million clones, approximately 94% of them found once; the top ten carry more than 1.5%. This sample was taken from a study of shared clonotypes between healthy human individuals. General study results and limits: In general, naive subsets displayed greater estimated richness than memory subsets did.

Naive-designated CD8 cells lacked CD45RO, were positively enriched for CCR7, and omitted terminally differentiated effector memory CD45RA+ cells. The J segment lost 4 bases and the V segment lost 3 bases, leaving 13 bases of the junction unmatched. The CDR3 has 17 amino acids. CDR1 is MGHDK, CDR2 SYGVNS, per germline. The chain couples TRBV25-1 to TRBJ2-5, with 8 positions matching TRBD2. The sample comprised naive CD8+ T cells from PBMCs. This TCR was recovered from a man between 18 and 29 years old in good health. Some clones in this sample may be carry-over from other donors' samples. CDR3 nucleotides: TGTGCCAGCAGTGACCCCCTCGACCCCGGGGGGGGAGAGACCCAGTACTTC. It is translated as CASSDPLDPGGGETQYF.